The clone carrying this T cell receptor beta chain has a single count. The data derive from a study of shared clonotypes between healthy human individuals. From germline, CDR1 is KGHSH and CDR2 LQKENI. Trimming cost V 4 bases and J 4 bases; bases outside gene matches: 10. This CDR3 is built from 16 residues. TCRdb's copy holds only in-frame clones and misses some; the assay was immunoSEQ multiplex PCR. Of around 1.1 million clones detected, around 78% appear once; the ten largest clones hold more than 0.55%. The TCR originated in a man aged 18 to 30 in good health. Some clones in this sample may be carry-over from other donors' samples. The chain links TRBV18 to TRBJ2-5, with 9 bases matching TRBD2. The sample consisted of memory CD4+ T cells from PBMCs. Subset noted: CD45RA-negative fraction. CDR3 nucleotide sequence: TGTGCCAGCTCACTATGGAGCGGGAGGAGGCTAGAGACCCAGTACTTC. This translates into CASSLWSGRRLETQYF.